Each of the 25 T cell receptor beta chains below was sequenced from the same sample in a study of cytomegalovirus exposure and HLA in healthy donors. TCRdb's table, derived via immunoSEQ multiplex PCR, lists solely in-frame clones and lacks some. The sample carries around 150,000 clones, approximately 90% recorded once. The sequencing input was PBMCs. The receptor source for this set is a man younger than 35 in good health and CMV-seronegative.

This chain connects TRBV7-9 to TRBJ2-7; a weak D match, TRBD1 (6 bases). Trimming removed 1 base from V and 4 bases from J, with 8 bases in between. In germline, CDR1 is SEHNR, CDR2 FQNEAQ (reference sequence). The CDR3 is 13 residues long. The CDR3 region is CASSLGTAYEQYV. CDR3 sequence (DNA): TGTGCCAGCAGCTTAGGGACAGCATACGAGCAGTACGTC.

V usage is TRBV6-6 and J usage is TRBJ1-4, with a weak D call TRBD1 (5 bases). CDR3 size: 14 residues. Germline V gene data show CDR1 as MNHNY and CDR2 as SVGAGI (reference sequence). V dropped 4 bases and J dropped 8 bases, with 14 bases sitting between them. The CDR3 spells CASSSQGRGEKLFF. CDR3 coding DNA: TGTGCCAGCAGTTCTCAGGGTAGGGGCGAAAAACTGTTTTTT.

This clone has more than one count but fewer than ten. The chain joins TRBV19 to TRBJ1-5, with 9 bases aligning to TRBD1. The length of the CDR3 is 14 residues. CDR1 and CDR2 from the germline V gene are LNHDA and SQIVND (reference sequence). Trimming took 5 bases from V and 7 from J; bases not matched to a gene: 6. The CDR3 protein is CASSHTGGRQPQHF. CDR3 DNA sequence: TGTGCCAGTAGTCACACAGGGGGCAGACAGCCCCAGCATTTT.

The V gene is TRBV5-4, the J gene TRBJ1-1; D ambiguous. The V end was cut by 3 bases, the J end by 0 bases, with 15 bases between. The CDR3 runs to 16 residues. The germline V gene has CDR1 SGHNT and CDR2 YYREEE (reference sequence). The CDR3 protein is CASSSLLSSLNTEAFF. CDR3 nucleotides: TGTGCCAGCAGCTCCTTGTTGTCGAGCCTGAACACTGAAGCTTTCTTT.

The CDR3 DNA is TGCGCCAGCAGCCAAGATACGAGCGGGACGCACAATGAGCAGTTCTTC. It yields the protein CASSQDTSGTHNEQFF. This chain connects TRBV4-3 to TRBJ2-1; 7 bases map to TRBD2. In germline, CDR1 is LGHNA, CDR2 YSLEER. After removal of 0 bases from V and 5 bases from J, the junction contained 7 bases not matched to a gene. The CDR3 consists of 16 residues.

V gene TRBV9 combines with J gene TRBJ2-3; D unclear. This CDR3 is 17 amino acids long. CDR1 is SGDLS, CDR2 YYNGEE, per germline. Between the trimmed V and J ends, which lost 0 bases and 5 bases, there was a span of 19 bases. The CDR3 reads CASSVDPGSHVRDTQYF. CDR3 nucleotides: TGTGCCAGCAGCGTAGATCCGGGTTCCCATGTTCGAGATACGCAGTATTTT.

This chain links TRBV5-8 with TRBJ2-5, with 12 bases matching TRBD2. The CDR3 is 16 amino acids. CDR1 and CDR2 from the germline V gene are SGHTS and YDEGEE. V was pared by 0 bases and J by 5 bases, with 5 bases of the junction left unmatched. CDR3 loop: CASSLGLAGEGETQYF. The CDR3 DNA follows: TGTGCCAGCAGCTTGGGACTAGCGGGAGAAGGGGAGACCCAGTACTTC.

The CDR3 region is CAISESASTLAGGPHEQFF. The CDR3 DNA reads TGTGCCATCAGTGAGTCGGCCTCCACACTAGCGGGGGGGCCGCATGAGCAGTTCTTC. This rearrangement joins TRBV10-3 to TRBJ2-1; 13 nucleotides match TRBD2. V gave up 0 bases and J gave up 8 bases; unmatched junction bases: 13. The CDR3 runs to 19 residues. Germline V gene lookup returns CDR1 ENHRY and CDR2 SYGVKD.

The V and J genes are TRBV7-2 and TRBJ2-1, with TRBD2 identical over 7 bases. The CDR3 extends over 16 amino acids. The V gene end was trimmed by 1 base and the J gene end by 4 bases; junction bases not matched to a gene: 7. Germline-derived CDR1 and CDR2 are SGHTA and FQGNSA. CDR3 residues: CASSLVAGIRYNEQFF. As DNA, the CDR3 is TGTGCCAGCAGCTTAGTAGCGGGTATCAGGTACAATGAGCAGTTCTTC.

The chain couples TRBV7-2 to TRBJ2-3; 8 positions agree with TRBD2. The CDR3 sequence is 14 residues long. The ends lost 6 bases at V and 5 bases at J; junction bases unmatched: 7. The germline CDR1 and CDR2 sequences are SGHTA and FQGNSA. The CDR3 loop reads CASRPSGSLDTQYF. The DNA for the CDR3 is TGTGCCAGCAGGCCGAGCGGGAGCTTAGATACGCAGTATTTT.

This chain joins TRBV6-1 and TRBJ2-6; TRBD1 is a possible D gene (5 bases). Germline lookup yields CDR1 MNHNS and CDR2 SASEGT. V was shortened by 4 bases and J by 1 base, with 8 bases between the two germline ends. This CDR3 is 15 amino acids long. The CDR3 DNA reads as TGTGCCAGCAGTGGGCAGGGTTCTGGGGCCAACGTCCTGACTTTC. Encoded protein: CASSGQGSGANVLTF.

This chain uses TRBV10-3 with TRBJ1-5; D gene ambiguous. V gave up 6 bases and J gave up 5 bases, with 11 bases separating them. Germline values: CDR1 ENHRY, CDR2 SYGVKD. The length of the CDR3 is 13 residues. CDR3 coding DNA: TGTGCCATCAGCCCCACAGATGATCAGCCCCAGCATTTT. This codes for CAISPTDDQPQHF.

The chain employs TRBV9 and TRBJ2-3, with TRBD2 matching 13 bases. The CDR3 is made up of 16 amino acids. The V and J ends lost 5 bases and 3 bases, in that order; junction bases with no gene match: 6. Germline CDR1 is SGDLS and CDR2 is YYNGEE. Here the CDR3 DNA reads TGTGCCAGCAGTGCCGGGACTAGCGGGGTGACAGATACGCAGTATTTT. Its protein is CASSAGTSGVTDTQYF.

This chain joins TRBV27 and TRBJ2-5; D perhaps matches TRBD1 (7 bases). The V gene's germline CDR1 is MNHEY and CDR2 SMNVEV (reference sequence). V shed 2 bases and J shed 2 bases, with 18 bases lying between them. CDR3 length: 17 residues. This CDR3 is CASSLRGWTGLQETQYF. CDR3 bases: TGTGCCAGCAGTTTAAGGGGCTGGACAGGACTACAAGAGACCCAGTACTTC.

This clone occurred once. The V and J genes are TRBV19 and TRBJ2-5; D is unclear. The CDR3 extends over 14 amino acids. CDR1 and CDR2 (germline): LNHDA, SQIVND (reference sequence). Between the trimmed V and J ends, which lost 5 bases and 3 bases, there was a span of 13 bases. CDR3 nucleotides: TGTGCCAGTAGTCCCCGTCGAGGCGAAGAGACCCAGTACTTC. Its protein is CASSPRRGEETQYF.

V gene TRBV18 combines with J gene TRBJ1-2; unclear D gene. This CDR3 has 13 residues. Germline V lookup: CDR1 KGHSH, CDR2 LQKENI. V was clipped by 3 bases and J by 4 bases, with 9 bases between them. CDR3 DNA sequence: TGTGCCAGCTCACCTGAATCAGGCTATGGCTACACCTTC. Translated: CASSPESGYGYTF.

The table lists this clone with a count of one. The CDR3 DNA follows: TGTGCCAGCAGCCGTAGCGGGAGCGCGAACACCGGGGAGCTGTTTTTT. Encoded protein: CASSRSGSANTGELFF. The chain joins TRBV9 to TRBJ2-2; 9 bases are a match to TRBD2. Looked up from germline, CDR1 is SGDLS and CDR2 is YYNGEE. V was clipped by 4 bases and J by 0 bases; unmatched bases: 4. The CDR3 covers 16 residues.

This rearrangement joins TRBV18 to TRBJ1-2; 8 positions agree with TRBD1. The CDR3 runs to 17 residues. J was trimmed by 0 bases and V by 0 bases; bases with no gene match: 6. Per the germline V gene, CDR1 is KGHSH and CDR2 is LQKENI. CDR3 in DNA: TGTGCCAGCTCACCACCCGGACAGGGAACGGCTAACTATGGCTACACCTTC. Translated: CASSPPGQGTANYGYTF. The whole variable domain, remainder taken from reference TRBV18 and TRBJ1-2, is NAGVMQNPRHLVRRRGQEARLRCSPMKGHSHVYWYRQLPEEGLKFMVYLQKENIIDESGMPKERFSAEFPKEGPSILRIQQVVRGDSAAYFCASSPPGQGTANYGYTFGSGTRLTVV.

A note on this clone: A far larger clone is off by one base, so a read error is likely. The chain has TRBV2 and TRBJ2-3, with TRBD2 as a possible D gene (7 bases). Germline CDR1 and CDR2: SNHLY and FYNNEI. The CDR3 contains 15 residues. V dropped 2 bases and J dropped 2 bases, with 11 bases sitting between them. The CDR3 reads CASSERGRATDTQYF. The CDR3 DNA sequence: TGTGCCAGCAGTGAAAGGGGGAGGGCCACAGATACGCAGTATTTT.

The CDR3 region is CASSTGLAARTDTQYF. CDR3 in DNA: TGTGCCAGCAGCACCGGACTAGCGGCACGCACAGATACGCAGTATTTT. This chain connects TRBV9 to TRBJ2-3; 10 nucleotides align to TRBD2. Looked up from germline, CDR1 is SGDLS and CDR2 is YYNGEE. The length of the CDR3 is 16 residues. Losses at the gene ends were 4 bases for V and 1 base for J; bases not matched to a gene: 6.

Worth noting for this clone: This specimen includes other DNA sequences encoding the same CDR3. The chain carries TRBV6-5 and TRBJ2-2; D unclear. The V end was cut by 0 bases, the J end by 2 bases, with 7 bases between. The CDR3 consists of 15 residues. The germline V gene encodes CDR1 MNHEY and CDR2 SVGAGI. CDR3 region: CASSYSNRNTGELFF. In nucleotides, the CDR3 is TGTGCCAGCAGTTACTCGAACAGAAACACCGGGGAGCTGTTTTTT.

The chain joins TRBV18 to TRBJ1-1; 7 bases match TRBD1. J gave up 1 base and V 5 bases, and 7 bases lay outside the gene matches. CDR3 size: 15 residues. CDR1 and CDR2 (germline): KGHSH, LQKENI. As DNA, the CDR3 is TGTGCCAGCTCAACTACAGGGGTAAGGAACACTGAAGCTTTCTTT. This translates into CASSTTGVRNTEAFF.

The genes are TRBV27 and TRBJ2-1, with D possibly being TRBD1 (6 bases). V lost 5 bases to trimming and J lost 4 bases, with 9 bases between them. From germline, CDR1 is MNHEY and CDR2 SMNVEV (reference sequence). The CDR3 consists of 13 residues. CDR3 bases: TGTGCCAGCAGTCCGACAGGTTACAATGAGCAGTTCTTC. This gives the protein CASSPTGYNEQFF.

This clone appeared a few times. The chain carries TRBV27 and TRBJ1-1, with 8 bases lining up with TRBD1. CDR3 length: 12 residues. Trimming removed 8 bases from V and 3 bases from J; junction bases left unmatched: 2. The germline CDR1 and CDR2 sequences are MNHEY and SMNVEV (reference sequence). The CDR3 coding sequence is TGTGCCAGCTGGACAGGGCACACTGAAGCTTTCTTT. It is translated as CASWTGHTEAFF.

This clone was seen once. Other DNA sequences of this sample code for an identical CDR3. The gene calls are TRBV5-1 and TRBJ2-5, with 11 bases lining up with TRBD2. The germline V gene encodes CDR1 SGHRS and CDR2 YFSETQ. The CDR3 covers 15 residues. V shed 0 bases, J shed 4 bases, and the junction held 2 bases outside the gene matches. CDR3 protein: CASSLGLAGRETQYF. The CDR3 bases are TGCGCCAGCAGCTTGGGACTAGCGGGGAGAGAGACCCAGTACTTC.